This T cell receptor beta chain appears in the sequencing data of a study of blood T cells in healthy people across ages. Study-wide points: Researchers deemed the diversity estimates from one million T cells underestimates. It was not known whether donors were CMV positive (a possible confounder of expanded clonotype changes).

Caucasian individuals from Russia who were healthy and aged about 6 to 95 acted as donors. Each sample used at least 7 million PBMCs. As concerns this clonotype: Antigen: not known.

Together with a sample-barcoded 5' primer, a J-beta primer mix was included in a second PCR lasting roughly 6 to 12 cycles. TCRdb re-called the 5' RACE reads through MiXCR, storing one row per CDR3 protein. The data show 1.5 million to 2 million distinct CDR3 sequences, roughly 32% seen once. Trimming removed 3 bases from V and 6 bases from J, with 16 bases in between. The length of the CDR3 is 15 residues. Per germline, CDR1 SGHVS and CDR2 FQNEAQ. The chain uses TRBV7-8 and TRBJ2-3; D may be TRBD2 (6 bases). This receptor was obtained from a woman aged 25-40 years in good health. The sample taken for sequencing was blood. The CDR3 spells CASSFPTGVEDTQYF. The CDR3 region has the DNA TGTGCCAGCAGCTTCCCCACGGGGGTTGAGGATACGCAGTATTTT.